The sequence of this T cell receptor (beta chain) was determined in a study of blood T cell repertoires in COVID-19. Looking at the study overall: Samples of COVID-19 (acute and convalescent) were obtained from the United States, Italy and Spain. T cells, B-cell-depleted T cells, or PBMCs supplied cDNA or gDNA.

Per the germline V gene, CDR1 is SEHNR and CDR2 is FQNEAQ (reference sequence). The CDR3 loop spans 15 amino acids. Trimming left V 5 bases short and J 3 bases short, with 16 bases between. Source study methods: Estimation of nucleated cell counts was performed using reference gene primer amplification. The method was immunoSEQ multiplex PCR; TCRdb's version includes in-frame clones alone and lacks a portion of them. V and J calls and clone size are those listed in that table; D and trimming were worked out from the DNA. Seen here are tens of thousands of clones, about 91% observed once, and the top ten hold roughly 3.9%.

The V and J genes are TRBV7-9 and TRBJ2-5; a weak D match, TRBD2 (6 bases). Sequences were obtained from peripheral blood. This clonotype was obtained from a human donor in a cohort sampled during active COVID-19. CDR3 residues: CASSASARTKETQYF. The CDR3 nucleotides are TGTGCCAGCAGCGCCTCTGCCCGGACTAAAGAGACCCAGTACTTC.